This TCR beta chain was recovered during a study of blood T cell repertoires in COVID-19 (dated by TCRdb to 2020 to 2021). The study in broad terms: Samples from collaborators originated in the United States, Italy and Spain and spanned both the acute and convalescent phases of COVID-19. The prospective study material was composed of cDNA or gDNA derived from T cells, B-cell-depleted T cells, or PBMCs. Deeply sampled blood TCRbeta repertoires from subjects exposed to, actively infected with, or recovered from COVID-19 were included in the dataset. A freely available public database, intended as a resource for researchers studying the immune response to SARS-CoV-2, is where the repertoires were released. The samples were drawn from two sources: the first 160 participants of the ongoing ImmuneRACE study, and 950 to 1,500 subjects contributed by 6 global collaborators. Sample metadata almost always included a de-identified subject ID, COVID-19 status, age in years and sex. HLA class I and class II types, where available, came from metadata supplied by the sample provider rather than from assay-based typing. General findings and caveats noted by the study authors: Clinical and demographic metadata were provided uncurated, with the amount varying by source and participant.

The immunoSEQ Assay, a bias-controlled multiplex PCR, was used to amplify TCRbeta CDR3 regions from genomic DNA. On the study's bioinformatics: The number of nucleated cells in each sample was estimated by amplification of reference gene primers within the assay. To quantify the absolute abundance of each unique TCRbeta CDR3 rearrangement, sequence reads were collapsed and filtered. Productive Simpson clonality was computed per sample as the square root of Simpson's diversity index over productive rearrangements. TCRdb took this table from immuneACCESS and kept in-frame rearrangements with V and J called. Such tables lack part of the clones; where checked against another copy, unresolved V genes explain under half of the gap, and the rest is unexplained. Clone size and the V and J calls come from that table; the DNA yielded D and trimming. The sample data list roughly 35,000 clones, and over 75% of these were observed just once. Roughly 29% of the sample rests with the top ten.

About this clone: Its antigen is still unknown. Base quality data are lacking; no much larger clone is found one base away.

Each collaborating institution followed its own protocols to collect whole blood in K2EDTA tubes. Collaborator samples were shipped for TCRbeta analysis as frozen whole blood, isolated PBMCs, or DNA extracted from either sample type. From cysteine to phenylalanine, the CDR3 is 14 amino acids long. CDR3 DNA only is kept here, 42 bases in frame from base 1. V sheds 0 bases and J sheds 5 bases, leaving 7 bases between their ends. In the germline V gene (reference sequence), CDR1 corresponds to LNHNV and CDR2 to YYDKDF. This TCR was sampled from a man aged 80 or over with active or convalescent COVID-19. Sequencing was performed on peripheral blood. The chain couples TRBV15 to TRBJ1-4, with the D gene too uncertain to name. The nucleotide sequence is given as TGTGCCACCAGCAGAGAACCCGGGAATGAAAAACTGTTTTTT. Its amino acids are CATSREPGNEKLFF.